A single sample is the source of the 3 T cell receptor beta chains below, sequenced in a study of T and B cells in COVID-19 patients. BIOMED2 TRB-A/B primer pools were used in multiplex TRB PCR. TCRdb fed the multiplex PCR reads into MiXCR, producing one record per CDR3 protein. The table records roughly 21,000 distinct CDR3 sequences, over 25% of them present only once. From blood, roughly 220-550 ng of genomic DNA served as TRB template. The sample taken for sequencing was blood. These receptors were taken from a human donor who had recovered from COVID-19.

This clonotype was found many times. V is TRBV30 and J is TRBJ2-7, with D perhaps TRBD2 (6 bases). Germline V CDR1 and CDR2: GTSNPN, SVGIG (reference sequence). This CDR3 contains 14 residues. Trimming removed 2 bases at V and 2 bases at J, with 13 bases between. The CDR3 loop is CAWSTGELAYEQYF. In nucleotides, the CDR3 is TGTGCCTGGAGTACGGGGGAGTTAGCCTACGAGCAGTACTTC.

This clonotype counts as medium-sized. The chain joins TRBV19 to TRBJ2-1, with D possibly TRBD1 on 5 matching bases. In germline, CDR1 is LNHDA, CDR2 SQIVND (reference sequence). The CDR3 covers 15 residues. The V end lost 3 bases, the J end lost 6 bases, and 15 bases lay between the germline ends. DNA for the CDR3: TGTGCCAGTAGTATTGGGGCACCTGGGGCCAATGAGCAGTTCTTC. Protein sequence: CASSIGAPGANEQFF.

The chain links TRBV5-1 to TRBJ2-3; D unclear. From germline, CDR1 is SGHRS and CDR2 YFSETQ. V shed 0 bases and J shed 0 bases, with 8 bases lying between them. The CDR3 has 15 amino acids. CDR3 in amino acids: CASSLDGSSTDTQYF. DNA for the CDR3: TGCGCCAGCAGCTTGGACGGGTCCAGCACAGATACGCAGTATTTT.